These 8 T cell receptor beta chains originate from one sample sequenced in a study of blood T cell repertoires in COVID-19. Assay: immunoSEQ multiplex PCR; the TCRdb copy retains only in-frame clones and omits some. The data show some 42,000 clones, approximately 73% seen once. Material: peripheral blood. These TCRs come from a man older than 75 with acute or convalescent COVID-19.

The chain employs TRBV28 and TRBJ1-2; possibly TRBD1 for D (5 bases). Between the trimmed V and J ends, which lost 5 bases and 4 bases, there was a span of 11 bases. Germline V lookup: CDR1 MDHEN, CDR2 SYDVKM. This CDR3 is 13 amino acids long. The CDR3 here is CASSLGLIYGYTF. CDR3 sequence (DNA): TGTGCCAGCAGTCTGGGACTGATCTATGGCTACACCTTC.

The CDR3 region has the DNA TGTGCCAGCAGCGAGTTGGCTAGCGGGGGCACAGATACGCAGTATTTT. Translated, it gives CASSELASGGTDTQYF. This chain links TRBV7-3 with TRBJ2-3; 9 bases line up with TRBD2. CDR3 length: 16 residues. The V and J ends lost 5 bases and 1 base, in that order; junction bases with no gene match: 7. Germline loops: CDR1 SGHTA, CDR2 FQGTGA. Looking up the rest from reference TRBV7-3 and TRBJ2-3 gives the full variable domain: GAGVSQTPSNKVTEKGKYVELRCDPISGHTALYWYRQSLGQGPEFLIYFQGTGAADDSGLPNDRFFAVRPEGSVSTLKIQRTERGDSAVYLCASSELASGGTDTQYFGPGTRLTVL.

This chain links TRBV7-9 with TRBJ2-5, with 8 bases fitting TRBD2. V trimming: 5 bases; J trimming: 0 bases; junction bases outside the gene matches: 5. CDR3 length: 15 residues. The V gene's germline CDR1 is SEHNR and CDR2 FQNEAQ (reference sequence). CDR3 nucleotides: TGTGCCAGCAGCACCGGGGGGGTGGACCAAGAGACCCAGTACTTC. This translates into CASSTGGVDQETQYF. The complete variable domain, with remaining parts taken from reference TRBV7-9 and TRBJ2-5, reads DTGVSQNPRHKITKRGQNVTFRCDPISEHNRLYWYRQTLGQGPEFLTYFQNEAQLEKSRLLSDRFSAERPKGSFSTLEIQRTEQGDSAMYLCASSTGGVDQETQYFGPGTRLLVL.

There are a few counts of this clone. The chain links TRBV11-1 to TRBJ2-7, with TRBD1 identical over 7 bases. With V trimmed by 5 bases and J by 5 bases, 6 bases remained unmatched. Per the germline V gene, CDR1 is SGHAT and CDR2 is FQDESV (reference sequence). The CDR3 covers 13 residues. The CDR3 loop is CASSPDRVHEQYF. The CDR3 nucleotides are TGTGCCAGCAGCCCCGACAGGGTCCACGAGCAGTACTTC.

This clone is a singleton in its sample. The chain links TRBV6-2 or TRBV6-3 to TRBJ1-6, with TRBD1 matching 7 bases. The CDR3 spans 15 residues. With V trimmed by 5 bases and J by 6 bases, 7 bases remained unmatched. CDR1 and CDR2 from the germline V gene are MNHEY and SVGEGT. CDR3 region: CASSVGTVPNSPLHF. CDR3 coding DNA: TGTGCCAGCAGTGTTGGGACAGTGCCTAATTCACCCCTCCACTTT.

A single count supports this clone. V gene TRBV6-5 combines with J gene TRBJ1-3; maybe TRBD1 (6 bases). Germline CDR1 and CDR2: MNHEY and SVGAGI. There are 15 residues in the CDR3. With 4 bases removed from V and 2 bases from J, the gap between germline ends came to 12 bases. The CDR3 reads CASSSVGGAGNTIYF. In nucleotides, the CDR3 is TGTGCCAGCAGTTCCGTAGGGGGAGCTGGAAACACCATATATTTT.

The gene calls are TRBV3-1 (or the pseudogene TRBV3-2) and TRBJ2-7, with TRBD1 identical over 9 bases. The length of the CDR3 is 16 residues. CDR1 LGHDT and CDR2 YNNKEL come from the germline V gene (reference sequence). Unmatched junction bases numbered 10, after V lost 0 bases and J lost 7 bases. The CDR3 DNA follows: TGTGCCAGCAGCCAAGATCCCGGGACAGGGACTGGTGAGCAGTACTTC. It encodes CASSQDPGTGTGEQYF.

J is TRBJ2-3 and V is TRBV7-9; 9 bases are shared with TRBD2. CDR1 is SEHNR, CDR2 FQNEAQ, per germline (reference sequence). V dropped 9 bases and J dropped 7; count of bases not matched to a gene: 11. This CDR3 region has 14 residues. The CDR3 sequence: CASSRTSDFNTQYF. In DNA form, the CDR3 reads TGTGCCAGTAGCCGGACTAGCGACTTCAATACGCAGTATTTT.